Presented here are 5 T cell receptor beta chains from one specimen sequenced in a study of cytomegalovirus exposure and HLA in healthy donors. The primer mix had 60 Vbeta and 13 Jbeta primers. Clones were read by immunoSEQ multiplex PCR, and TCRdb kept only the in-frame ones, dropping some. Found here are approximately 90,000 clones, roughly 73% of them singletons; the top ten hold 2% to 2.5%. Sequenced: PBMCs. The receptors shown here come from a middle-aged man in good health and CMV-seronegative.

This chain connects TRBV19 to TRBJ2-1; a weak D match, TRBD1 (6 bases). The V end lost 5 bases, the J end lost 10 bases, and 21 bases lay between the germline ends. This CDR3 spans 15 amino acids. From germline, CDR1 is LNHDA and CDR2 SQIVND (reference sequence). DNA for the CDR3: TGTGCCAGTAGTTCGAACCCAGGGGCCCAAGGAGAGCAGTTCTTC. Its protein product is CASSSNPGAQGEQFF.

V and J are TRBV27 and TRBJ2-1; weak D call: TRBD2 (5 bases). The germline gives CDR1 MNHEY, CDR2 SMNVEV (reference sequence). CDR3 size: 13 residues. Trimming pared 3 bases from V and 3 bases from J, leaving 6 bases between. As DNA, the CDR3 is TGTGCCAGCAGTTTCACTAGCTACAATGAGCAGTTCTTC. Translated: CASSFTSYNEQFF.

The chain carries TRBV13 and TRBJ2-7, with 7 bases identical to TRBD2. The trim removed 2 bases at V and 4 bases at J, leaving 11 bases unmatched. The CDR3 runs to 16 residues. Germline loops: CDR1 PRHDT, CDR2 FYEKMQ (reference sequence). CDR3 loop: CASSLMLGDYQYEQYF. In nucleotides, the CDR3 is TGTGCCAGCAGCTTAATGTTAGGGGACTACCAATACGAGCAGTACTTC.

This clone was seen only a few times. This chain links TRBV4-1 with TRBJ1-1; 9 nucleotides line up with TRBD1. The J segment lost 3 bases and the V segment lost 1 base, leaving 0 bases of the junction unmatched. This CDR3 spans 14 amino acids. Germline CDR1 reads MGHRA; CDR2 reads YSYEKL. The CDR3 sequence: CASSQGTGDTEAFF. As DNA, the CDR3 is TGCGCCAGCAGCCAAGGGACAGGGGACACTGAAGCTTTCTTT.

V usage is TRBV7-3 and J usage is TRBJ1-6, with 7 bases aligning to TRBD1. This CDR3 region has 16 residues. In germline, CDR1 is SGHTA, CDR2 FQGTGA. Unmatched junction bases numbered 13, after V lost 4 bases and J lost 10 bases. The CDR3 spells CASSSGGTANASPLHF. In DNA form, the CDR3 reads TGTGCCAGCAGCTCAGGGGGGACGGCTAATGCATCACCCCTCCACTTT.